These T cell receptor beta chains were read from a single sample in a study of T cell responses to AZD1222 COVID-19 vaccine. Repertoires were generated with immunoSEQ multiplex PCR, while TCRdb's copy carries only in-frame clones and drops some. This table holds roughly 140,000 clones, around 91% found once. Sequences were derived from peripheral blood, sampled on day 0 of AZD1222 vaccination. The origin of the receptors is an adult in good health. Each CDR3 is given with its conserved first and last residue. D genes are given only for firm matches. The size of a clone is reported for some rows only, either as once, few or many, or as a class for expanded clones.

J: TRBJ1-5
D: TRBD1
size: .
V: TRBV5-6
CDR3: CASSQGQKNQPQHF
DNA: TGTGCCAGCAGCCAGGGACAGAAGAATCAGCCCCAGCATTTT

J: TRBJ1-3
D: .
size: once
V: TRBV9
CDR3: CASSVESGIAGNTIYF
DNA: TGTGCCAGCAGCGTAGAGTCAGGGATCGCTGGAAACACCATATATTTT

J: TRBJ1-1
D: .
size: .
V: TRBV18
CDR3: CASSPSGAYTEAFF
DNA: TGTGCCAGCTCACCGTCCGGGGCGTACACTGAAGCTTTCTTT

J: TRBJ1-3
D: .
size: .
V: TRBV27
CDR3: CASSLSGIGNTIYF
DNA: TGTGCCAGCAGTTTATCGGGAATTGGAAACACCATATATTTT

J: TRBJ1-1
D: .
size: few
V: TRBV4-1
CDR3: CASSRGLGRATEAFF
DNA: TGCGCCAGCAGCCGCGGACTCGGGAGGGCCACTGAAGCTTTCTTT

J: TRBJ1-2
D: .
size: .
V: TRBV4-1
CDR3: CASSQEEGTMYGYTF
DNA: TGCGCCAGCAGCCAAGAGGAAGGTACTATGTATGGCTACACCTTC

J: TRBJ2-1
D: TRBD2
size: .
V: TRBV4-2
CDR3: CASSQGPGRGGFHEQFF
DNA: TGTGCCAGCAGCCAAGGGCCCGGGCGGGGGGGCTTCCATGAGCAGTTCTTC

J: TRBJ2-1
D: .
size: .
V: TRBV6-6
CDR3: CASLFRLTYNEQFF
DNA: TGTGCCAGCCTGTTCCGGCTAACCTACAATGAGCAGTTCTTC

J: TRBJ1-1
D: TRBD1
size: .
V: TRBV2
CDR3: CASHDRGQGGDTEAFF
DNA: TGTGCCAGCCATGATAGGGGACAGGGGGGAGACACTGAAGCTTTCTTT

J: TRBJ2-7
D: TRBD1
size: .
V: TRBV9
CDR3: CASSPANGTGRYYEQYF
DNA: TGTGCCAGCAGCCCCGCCAACGGGACAGGGCGCTACTACGAGCAGTACTTC

J: TRBJ2-1
D: TRBD2
size: .
V: TRBV7-3
CDR3: CASMDLGEGEQFF
DNA: TGTGCCAGCATGGACCTAGGGGAGGGTGAGCAGTTCTTC

J: TRBJ2-2
D: .
size: .
V: TRBV28
CDR3: CASSTLKTGELFF
DNA: TGTGCCAGCAGTACCCTTAAAACCGGGGAGCTGTTTTTT

J: TRBJ1-1
D: .
size: .
V: TRBV11-2
CDR3: CASSLMGIANTEAFF
DNA: TGTGCCAGCAGCTTAATGGGAATCGCTAACACTGAAGCTTTCTTT

J: TRBJ2-1
D: TRBD2
size: once
V: TRBV7-3
CDR3: CASSLEVAGVGEQFF
DNA: TGTGCCAGCAGCTTAGAGGTAGCGGGAGTCGGTGAGCAGTTCTTC

J: TRBJ2-3
D: .
size: .
V: TRBV4-1
CDR3: CASSQVVHWSDTQYF
DNA: TGCGCCAGCAGCCAAGTTGTTCATTGGTCAGATACGCAGTATTTT

J: TRBJ1-1
D: .
size: .
V: TRBV6-5
CDR3: CASSHRWGTEAFF
DNA: TGTGCCAGCAGTCACAGGTGGGGCACTGAAGCTTTCTTT